This TCR beta chain was captured by sequencing in a study of cytomegalovirus exposure and HLA in healthy donors. Study in general: Unique TCRs from HLA-typed donors, about 85 million of them, were held in an early data release.

The primer mix had 60 Vbeta and 13 Jbeta primers. Profiled with immunoSEQ multiplex PCR; TCRdb holds only in-frame clones, not every one. The sample lists roughly 150,000 clones, around 73% occurring once. CDR1 and CDR2 (germline): SGHNT, YYREEE (reference sequence). The V and J ends lost 6 bases and 7 bases respectively, with 14 bases between them. The CDR3 has 13 residues. This TCR came from a woman between 18 and 30 years old in good health and CMV-seropositive. The sequencing sample was made of PBMCs. J is TRBJ2-1 and V is TRBV5-4; D might be TRBD2 (6 bases). The CDR3 loop is CASKVRGINEQFF. The DNA of the CDR3 is TGTGCCAGCAAAGTTCGGGGGATTAATGAGCAGTTCTTC.